This T cell receptor beta chain was identified in a study of shared clonotypes between healthy human individuals. TCRdb's table, derived via immunoSEQ multiplex PCR, lists solely in-frame clones and lacks some. The data contain under 1,100,000 clones, around 82% of them singletons. Trimming pared 3 bases from V and 3 bases from J, leaving 14 bases between. Per the germline V gene, CDR1 is MNHEY and CDR2 is SMNVEV (reference sequence). The CDR3 sequence is 16 residues long. General study points: Specimens sampled were limited to blood, with tissue repertoires likely differing.

Comment on this clone: What it recognizes is unknown.

The clonotype was recovered from a man between 18 and 35 years old in good health. Some clones in this sample may be carry-over from other donors' samples. This chain connects TRBV27 to TRBJ1-4; the D gene is possibly TRBD1 (6 bases). Material: memory CD4+ T cells from PBMCs. The subset: CD45RA-negative fraction. In DNA form, the CDR3 reads TGTGCCAGCAGTTTGTACACCGGGACACCTAATGAAAAACTGTTTTTT. This sequence encodes CASSLYTGTPNEKLFF.